The present T cell receptor (beta chain) was sequenced within a study of cytomegalovirus exposure and HLA in healthy donors. Study details: Drawn from HLA-typed donors, approximately 85 million unique TCRs were held in an early data release.

With regard to this clone: What it binds is unknown.

V was pared by 4 bases and J by 4 bases, with 12 bases of the junction left unmatched. This CDR3 spans 16 amino acids. Per germline, CDR1 MNHNS and CDR2 SASEGT. Primers: 60 Vbeta forward and 13 Jbeta reverse. The table came from immunoSEQ multiplex PCR; TCRdb's copy has only in-frame clones and leaves some out. The table includes some 150,000 clones, about 78% detected once. General observations from the study: Roughly uniform depth of sequencing across donors was assumed in presence/absence analyses. The authors judged a highly shared variant cluster likely a sequencing artifact. HLA alleles showed associations with 16,951 TCR beta sequences in a later analysis, at a 0.05 false discovery rate.

The rearrangement joins TRBV6-1 to TRBJ1-1; 7 positions match TRBD1. The sample comprised PBMCs. This TCR was sampled from a man younger than 35 in good health and CMV-seronegative. CDR3 DNA: TGTGCCAGCAGTGCACATAACCTCAGGGGGAGCACTGAAGCTTTCTTT. Translation gives CASSAHNLRGSTEAFF.